This T cell receptor (beta chain) stems from a study of technical replicates of blood from a handful of donors. Generated by immunoSEQ multiplex PCR, the TCRdb table keeps only in-frame clones and is missing some. The sample carries about 50,000 clones, roughly 95% recorded once. The sequenced material came from PBMCs. The clonotype originates from a human donor in good health. Some clones in this sample may be carry-over from other donors' samples.

CDR3 coding DNA: TGTGCCGCACAAGCGGGGGGGCAGGGGGAGACCCAGTACTTC. This encodes CAAQAGGQGETQYF. This rearrangement joins TRBV10-3 to TRBJ2-5, with TRBD2 identical over 10 bases. The CDR3 has 14 amino acids. Germline V gives CDR1 ENHRY, CDR2 SYGVKD. The trim removed 11 bases at V and 5 bases at J, leaving 11 bases unmatched.